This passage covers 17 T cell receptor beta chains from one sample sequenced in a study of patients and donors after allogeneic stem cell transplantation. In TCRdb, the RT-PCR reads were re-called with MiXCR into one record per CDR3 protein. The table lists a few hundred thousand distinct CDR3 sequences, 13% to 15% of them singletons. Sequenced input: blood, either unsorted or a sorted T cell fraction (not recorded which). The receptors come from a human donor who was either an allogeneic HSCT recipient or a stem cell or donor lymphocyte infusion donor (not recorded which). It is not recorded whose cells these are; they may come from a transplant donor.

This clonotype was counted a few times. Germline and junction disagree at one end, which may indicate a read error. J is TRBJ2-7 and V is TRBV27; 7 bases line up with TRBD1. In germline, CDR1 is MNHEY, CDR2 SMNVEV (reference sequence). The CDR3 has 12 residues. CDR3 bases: TGTGCCAGCAGTTCGGCAGACAGGGTCGAAAACTTC. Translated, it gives CASSSADRVENF.

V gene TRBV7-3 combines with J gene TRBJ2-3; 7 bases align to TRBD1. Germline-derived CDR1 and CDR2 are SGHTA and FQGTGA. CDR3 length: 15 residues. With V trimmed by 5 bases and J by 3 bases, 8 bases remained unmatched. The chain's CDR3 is CASSRDRQGTDTQYF. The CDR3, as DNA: TGTGCCAGCAGCCGAGATAGACAGGGAACAGATACGCAGTATTTT.

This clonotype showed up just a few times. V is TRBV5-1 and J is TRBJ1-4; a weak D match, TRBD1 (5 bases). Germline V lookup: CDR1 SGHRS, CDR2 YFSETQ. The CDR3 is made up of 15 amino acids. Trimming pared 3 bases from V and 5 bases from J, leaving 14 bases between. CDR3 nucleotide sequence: TGCGCCAGCAGCTACTCCTCGGGGCTGAATGAAAAACTGTTTTTT. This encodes CASSYSSGLNEKLFF.

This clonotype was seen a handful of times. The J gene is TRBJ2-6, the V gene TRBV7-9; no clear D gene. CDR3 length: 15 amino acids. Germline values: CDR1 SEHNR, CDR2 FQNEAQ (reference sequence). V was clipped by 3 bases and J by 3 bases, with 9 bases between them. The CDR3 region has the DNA TGTGCCAGCAGCTTTGCCAGCCTTGGGGCCAACGTCCTGACTTTC. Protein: CASSFASLGANVLTF.

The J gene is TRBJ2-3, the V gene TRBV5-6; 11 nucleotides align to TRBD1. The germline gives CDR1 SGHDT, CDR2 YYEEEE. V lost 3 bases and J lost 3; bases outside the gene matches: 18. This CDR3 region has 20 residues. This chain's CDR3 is CASSSIEPGQGGYGTDTQYF. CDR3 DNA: TGTGCCAGCAGCTCAATTGAACCGGGACAGGGGGGATACGGTACAGATACGCAGTATTTT.

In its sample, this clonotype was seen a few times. The DNA of the CDR3 is TGTGCTAGTGGACGGGACGAAAAGAACACTGAAGCTTTCTTT. Encoded protein: CASGRDEKNTEAFF. The V and J genes are TRBV12-5 and TRBJ1-1, with D perhaps matching TRBD1 (5 bases). V was clipped by 6 bases and J by 1 base, with 12 bases between them. The CDR3 is 14 amino acids. Germline CDR1 and CDR2: LGHNT and FRNRAP.

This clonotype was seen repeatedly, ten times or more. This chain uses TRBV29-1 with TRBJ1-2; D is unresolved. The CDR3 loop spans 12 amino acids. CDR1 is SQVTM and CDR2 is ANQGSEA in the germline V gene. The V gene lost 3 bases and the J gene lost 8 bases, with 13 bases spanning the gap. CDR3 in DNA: TGCAGCGTTGACAAGGGTCAGAACGGCTACACCTTC. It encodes CSVDKGQNGYTF.

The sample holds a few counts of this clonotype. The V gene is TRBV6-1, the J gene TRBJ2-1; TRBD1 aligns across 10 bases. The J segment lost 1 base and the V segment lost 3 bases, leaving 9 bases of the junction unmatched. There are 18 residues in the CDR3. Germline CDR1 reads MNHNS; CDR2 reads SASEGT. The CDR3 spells CASSDWASGQGSYNEQFF. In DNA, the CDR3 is TGTGCCAGCAGTGATTGGGCCTCGGGACAGGGGTCCTACAATGAGCAGTTCTTC.

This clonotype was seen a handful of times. CDR3: CASSDQALGGYTF. In DNA, the CDR3 is TGTGCCAGTAGTGACCAGGCCCTGGGAGGCTACACCTTC. The chain combines TRBV19 with TRBJ1-2; D call uncertain. This CDR3 has 13 amino acids. With 5 bases removed from V and 8 bases from J, the gap between germline ends came to 15 bases. The germline V gene encodes CDR1 LNHDA and CDR2 SQIVND (reference sequence).

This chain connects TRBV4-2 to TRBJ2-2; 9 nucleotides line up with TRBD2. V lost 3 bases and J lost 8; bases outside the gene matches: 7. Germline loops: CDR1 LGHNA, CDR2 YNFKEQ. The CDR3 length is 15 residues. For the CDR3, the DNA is TGTGCCAGCAGCCATGGGACTAGCCGTCCGGGGGAGCTGTTTTTT. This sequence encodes CASSHGTSRPGELFF.

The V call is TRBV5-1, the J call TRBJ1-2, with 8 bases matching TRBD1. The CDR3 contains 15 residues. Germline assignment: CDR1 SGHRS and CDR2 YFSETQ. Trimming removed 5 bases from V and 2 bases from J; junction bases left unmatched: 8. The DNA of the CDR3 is TGCGCCAGCAGGACAGCAGGGGGCTCGAACTATGGCTACACCTTC. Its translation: CASRTAGGSNYGYTF.

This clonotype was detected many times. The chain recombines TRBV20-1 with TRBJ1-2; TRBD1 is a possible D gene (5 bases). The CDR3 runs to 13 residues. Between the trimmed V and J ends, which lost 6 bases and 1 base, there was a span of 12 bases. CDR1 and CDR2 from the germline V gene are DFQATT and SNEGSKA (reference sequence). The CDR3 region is CSAVQEDNYGYTF. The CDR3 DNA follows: TGCAGTGCCGTACAGGAGGATAACTATGGCTACACCTTC.

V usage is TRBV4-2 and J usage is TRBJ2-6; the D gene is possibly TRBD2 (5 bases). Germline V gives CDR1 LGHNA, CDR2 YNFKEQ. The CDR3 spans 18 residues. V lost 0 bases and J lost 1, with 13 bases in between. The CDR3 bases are TGTGCCAGCAGCCAAGATGGGAGTTCCCTATCTGGGGCCAACGTCCTGACTTTC. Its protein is CASSQDGSSLSGANVLTF.

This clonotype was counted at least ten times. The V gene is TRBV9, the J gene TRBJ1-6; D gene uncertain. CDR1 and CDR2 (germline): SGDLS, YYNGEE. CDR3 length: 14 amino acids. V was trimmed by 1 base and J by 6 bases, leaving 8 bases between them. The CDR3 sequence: CASSVTQLNSPLHF. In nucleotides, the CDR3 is TGTGCCAGCAGCGTAACACAGCTTAATTCACCCCTCCACTTT.

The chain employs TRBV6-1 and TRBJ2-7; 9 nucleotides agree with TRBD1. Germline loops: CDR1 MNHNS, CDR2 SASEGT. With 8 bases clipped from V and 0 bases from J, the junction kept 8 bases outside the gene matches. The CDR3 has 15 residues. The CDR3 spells CASEPGDRVSYEQYF. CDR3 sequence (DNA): TGTGCCAGCGAACCTGGGGACAGGGTCTCCTACGAGCAGTACTTC.

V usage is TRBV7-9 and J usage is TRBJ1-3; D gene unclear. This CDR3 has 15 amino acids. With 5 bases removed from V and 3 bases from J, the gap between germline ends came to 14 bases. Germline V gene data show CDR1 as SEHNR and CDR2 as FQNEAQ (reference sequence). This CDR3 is CASSPSATSGNTIYF. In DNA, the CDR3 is TGTGCCAGCAGCCCCTCCGCGACGAGTGGAAACACCATATATTTT.

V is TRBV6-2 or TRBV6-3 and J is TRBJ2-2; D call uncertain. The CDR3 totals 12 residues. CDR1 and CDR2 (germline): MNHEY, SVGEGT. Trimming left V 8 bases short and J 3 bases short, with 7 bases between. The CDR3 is CASCTDTGELFF. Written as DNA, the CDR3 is TGTGCCAGCTGCACGGACACCGGGGAGCTGTTTTTT.